This record concerns one TCR beta chain sequence. These data are taken from a study of blood T cell repertoires in COVID-19. The wider study: Spain, Italy and the United States supplied samples that represented acute and convalescent COVID-19. PBMCs, B-cell-depleted T cells, or T cells were the source of the cDNA or gDNA that made up the material.

As originally analysed: Quantification of nucleated cells was approximated via reference gene primer amplification. TCRdb's copy holds only in-frame clones and misses some; the assay was immunoSEQ multiplex PCR. Clone size and the V and J calls come from that table; the DNA yielded D and trimming. The data contain around 77,000 clones, over 80% of them singletons. This CDR3 has 15 residues. CDR1 and CDR2 (germline): GTSNPN, SVGIG (reference sequence). Trimming pared 4 bases from V and 2 bases from J, leaving 16 bases between. Sample: peripheral blood. This chain joins TRBV30 and TRBJ2-3, with D possibly TRBD2 on 6 matching bases. The sequence was obtained from a human donor in a cohort sampled during active COVID-19. CDR3 nucleotides: TGTGCCTGGAATCTCCAGGGACTGCTCACAGATACGCAGTATTTT. The encoded protein is CAWNLQGLLTDTQYF. Together with reference TRBV30 and TRBJ2-3, the CDR3 gives the full variable domain: SQTIHQWPATLVQPVGSPLSLECTVEGTSNPNLYWYRQAAGRGLQLLFYSVGIGQISSEVPQNLSASRPQDRQFILSSKKLLLSDSGFYLCAWNLQGLLTDTQYFGPGTRLTVL.